What follows are 5 T cell receptor beta chains derived from one specimen sequenced in a study of early T cells in non-severe SARS-CoV-2 infection. TCRdb redid the calling of the 5' RACE reads with MiXCR, one entry per CDR3 protein. The sample lists about 97,000 distinct CDR3 sequences; 9.5% to 11% were seen once. The source material was whole blood, sampled at baseline. These TCRs come from an adult who was a healthcare worker with PCR-confirmed SARS-CoV-2 infection or an uninfected control (not recorded which).

This chain uses TRBV5-1 with TRBJ2-2; 7 bases agree with TRBD2. The germline CDR1 and CDR2 sequences are SGHRS and YFSETQ. Trimming took 1 base from V and 4 from J; bases not matched to a gene: 13. This CDR3 is built from 18 residues. CDR3 in amino acids: CASSLFIEASGITGELFF. The DNA for the CDR3 is TGCGCCAGCAGCTTGTTTATTGAGGCTAGCGGAATCACCGGGGAGCTGTTTTTT.

This clonotype came up many times. This chain uses TRBV6-1 with TRBJ2-7; the D gene is possibly TRBD2 (5 bases). Germline CDR1 reads MNHNS; CDR2 reads SASEGT. There are 14 residues in the CDR3. The V gene lost 3 bases and the J gene lost 5 bases, with 14 bases spanning the gap. CDR3 protein: CASSDPGSRNEQYF. CDR3 DNA sequence: TGTGCCAGCAGTGACCCGGGATCGAGAAACGAGCAGTACTTC.

This clonotype was picked up many times. The chain couples TRBV27 to TRBJ2-2; D tentatively fits TRBD1 or TRBD2 (5 bases each). V dropped 7 bases and J dropped 4 bases, with 16 bases sitting between them. The CDR3 has 15 amino acids. Per germline, CDR1 MNHEY and CDR2 SMNVEV (reference sequence). CDR3 loop: CASTPGTLATGELFF. The CDR3 DNA is TGTGCCAGCACCCCCGGGACCCTTGCCACCGGGGAGCTGTTTTTT.

The chain recombines TRBV6-2 or TRBV6-3 with TRBJ2-3; 12 bases agree with TRBD2. The germline gives CDR1 MNHEY, CDR2 SVGEGT. J was trimmed by 3 bases and V by 5 bases; bases with no gene match: 6. The CDR3 totals 16 residues. The CDR3 region has the DNA TGTGCCAGCAGTCCCTCTAGCGGGAGGGCTACAGATACGCAGTATTTT. This codes for CASSPSSGRATDTQYF.

The table lists this clonotype with a few counts. The rearrangement joins TRBV12-5 to TRBJ2-3, with D tentatively TRBD1 or TRBD2 (6 bases each). The CDR3 sequence is 16 residues long. The V end was cut by 7 bases, the J end by 6 bases, with 23 bases between. Germline loops: CDR1 LGHNT, CDR2 FRNRAP. In nucleotides, the CDR3 is TGTGCTAGTGCCCCCCCGGGGGCGCCATTATCGGATACGCAGTATTTT. Translation gives CASAPPGAPLSDTQYF.